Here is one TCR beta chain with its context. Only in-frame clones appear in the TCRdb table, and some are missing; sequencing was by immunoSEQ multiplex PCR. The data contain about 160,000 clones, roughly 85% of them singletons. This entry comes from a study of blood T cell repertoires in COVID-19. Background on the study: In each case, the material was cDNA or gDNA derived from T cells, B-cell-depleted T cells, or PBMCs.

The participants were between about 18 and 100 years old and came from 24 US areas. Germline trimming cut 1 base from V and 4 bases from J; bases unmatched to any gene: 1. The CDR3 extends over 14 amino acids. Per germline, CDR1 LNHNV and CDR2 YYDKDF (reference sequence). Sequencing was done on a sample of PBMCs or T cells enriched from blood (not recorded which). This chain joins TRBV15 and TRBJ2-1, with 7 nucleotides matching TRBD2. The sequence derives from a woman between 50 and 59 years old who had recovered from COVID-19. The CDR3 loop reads CATSRGGGYNEQFF. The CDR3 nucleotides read TGTGCCACCAGCAGAGGGGGAGGGTACAATGAGCAGTTCTTC.